The entry below gives a single T cell receptor (beta chain) sequence along with its context. This sample was taken from a study of radiation and T cells in renal cell carcinoma. Clones were read by immunoSEQ multiplex PCR, and TCRdb kept only the in-frame ones, dropping some. The sample lists about 49,000 clones; about 80% were seen once. The CDR3 is made up of 14 amino acids. V was trimmed by 5 bases and J by 9 bases, leaving 17 bases between them. From germline, CDR1 is MNHEY and CDR2 SMNVEV (reference sequence). Specified time point: baseline pretreatment blood. Sample treatment: 15 Gy SBRT to primary tumor, nephrectomy 4 weeks later. Serial blood draws occurred at baseline and 2 and 4 weeks post-SBRT.

The starting material was blood, obtained from a patient whose treatment included radiotherapy and nephrectomy. The chain links TRBV27 to TRBJ2-1; TRBD1 might be the D (6 bases). This receptor was taken from a woman aged 70 to 79 with renal cell carcinoma. CDR3 sequence (DNA): TGTGCCAGCAGTCCTACCGGGACATGGAGTGAGCAGTTCTTC. Amino acids: CASSPTGTWSEQFF.